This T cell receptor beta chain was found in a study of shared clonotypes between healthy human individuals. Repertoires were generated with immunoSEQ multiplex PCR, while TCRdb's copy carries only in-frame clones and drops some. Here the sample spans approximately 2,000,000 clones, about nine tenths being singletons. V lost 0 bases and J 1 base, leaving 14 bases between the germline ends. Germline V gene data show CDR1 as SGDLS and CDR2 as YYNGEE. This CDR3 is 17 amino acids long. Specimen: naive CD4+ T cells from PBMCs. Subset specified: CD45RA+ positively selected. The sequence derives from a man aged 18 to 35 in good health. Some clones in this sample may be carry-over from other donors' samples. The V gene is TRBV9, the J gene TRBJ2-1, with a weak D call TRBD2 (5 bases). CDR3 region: CASSVASWWESYNEQFF. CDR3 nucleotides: TGTGCCAGCAGCGTAGCATCTTGGTGGGAGTCCTACAATGAGCAGTTCTTC.